The rows below give T cell receptor beta chains drawn from one sample of a study of T-cell reconstitution after alpha-beta-depleted transplantation in children. TCRdb analysed the PCR reads with MiXCR anew, one entry per CDR3 protein. The profile shows 530,000 or so distinct CDR3 sequences, 27% of them singletons. The input for sequencing was PBMCs, taken before TCRalphabeta/CD19-depleted stem cell transplant. The receptors stem from a boy in the first two years of life with Wiskott-Aldrich syndrome, due to receive a stem cell transplant. Each CDR3 is given with its conserved first and last residue. The D gene is left open where the match is weak. Clone size appears in some rows only: once, few, many, or a class for an expanded clone.

CDR3 DNA: TGTGCCAGCAGTTCAATGTTTGGATCCTCCTACGAGCAGTACTTC
CDR3 protein: CASSSMFGSSYEQYF
V gene: TRBV6-5
CDR3 length: 15
clone size: few
D gene: -
J gene: TRBJ2-7

CDR3 DNA: TGCAGTGCTGGACCTAGCGGGAGTGAGACAGATACGCAGTATTTT
CDR3 protein: CSAGPSGSETDTQYF
V gene: TRBV20-1
CDR3 length: 15
clone size: -
D gene: TRBD2
J gene: TRBJ2-3

CDR3 DNA: TGTGCCAGCAGCCCCCTTCTATTCCCCGTCCTGACTTTC
CDR3 protein: CASSPLLFPVLTF
V gene: TRBV7-8
CDR3 length: 13
clone size: -
D gene: -
J gene: TRBJ2-6

CDR3 DNA: TGTGCCTGGAGTAACTTCCGACAGGGACCTTACGAGCAGTACTTC
CDR3 protein: CAWSNFRQGPYEQYF
V gene: TRBV30
CDR3 length: 15
clone size: few
D gene: TRBD1
J gene: TRBJ2-7

CDR3 DNA: TGCGCCAGCAGCCAAGATGATGAAAGCCATCAACATTTT
CDR3 protein: CASSQDDESHQHF
V gene: TRBV4-1
CDR3 length: 13
clone size: -
D gene: -
J gene: TRBJ1-5

CDR3 DNA: TGTGCCAGCAGCGCGACAGGACAAGAGACCCAGTACTTC
CDR3 protein: CASSATGQETQYF
V gene: TRBV9
CDR3 length: 13
clone size: -
D gene: -
J gene: TRBJ2-5

CDR3 DNA: TGCAGTGCTACACGAGGAGGCCCAACGGGGACCGGGGAGCTGTTTTTT
CDR3 protein: CSATRGGPTGTGELFF
V gene: TRBV20-1
CDR3 length: 16
clone size: -
D gene: -
J gene: TRBJ2-2

CDR3 DNA: TGCGCCAGCAGCTTAGGGACAGGGGGCAATGAGCAGTTCTTC
CDR3 protein: CASSLGTGGNEQFF
V gene: TRBV5-1
CDR3 length: 14
clone size: many
D gene: TRBD1
J gene: TRBJ2-1

CDR3 DNA: TGCAGTGCTATACCACTTGGGGGGACAGGGAAGAGTCAGCCCCAGCATTTT
CDR3 protein: CSAIPLGGTGKSQPQHF
V gene: TRBV20-1
CDR3 length: 17
clone size: -
D gene: TRBD1
J gene: TRBJ1-5

CDR3 DNA: TGCGCCAGCAGCTTGGCTTTTGGGAAGGCTATTAGGACTGAAGCTTTCTTT
CDR3 protein: CASSLAFGKAIRTEAFF
V gene: TRBV5-1
CDR3 length: 17
clone size: few
D gene: -
J gene: TRBJ1-1

CDR3 DNA: TGTGCCACCTCCCAGACTGGCTCTGGAAACACCATATATTTT
CDR3 protein: CATSQTGSGNTIYF
V gene: TRBV14
CDR3 length: 14
clone size: -
D gene: -
J gene: TRBJ1-3

CDR3 DNA: TGTGCCAGTACGAGACTAAACCGCGCTGAAGCTTTCTTT
CDR3 protein: CASTRLNRAEAFF
V gene: TRBV19
CDR3 length: 13
clone size: -
D gene: -
J gene: TRBJ1-1

CDR3 DNA: TGTGCCAGCAGCTTAGCCACTAGGAAAATGCAGTACTTC
CDR3 protein: CASSLATRKMQYF
V gene: TRBV7-9
CDR3 length: 13
clone size: -
D gene: -
J gene: TRBJ2-7

CDR3 DNA: TGTGCCAGCAGTTACCGACAGTTCTACGAGCAGTACTTC
CDR3 protein: CASSYRQFYEQYF
V gene: TRBV6-5
CDR3 length: 13
clone size: few
D gene: -
J gene: TRBJ2-7

CDR3 DNA: TGCGCCAGCAGCTCCTCGACAGGCTTCTATGGCTACACCTTC
CDR3 protein: CASSSSTGFYGYTF
V gene: TRBV5-1
CDR3 length: 14
clone size: few
D gene: -
J gene: TRBJ1-2

CDR3 DNA: TGTGCCAGCAGTTTAATCGGGAGAAATAGTGAGCAGTTCTTC
CDR3 protein: CASSLIGRNSEQFF
V gene: TRBV12-3/TRBV12-4
CDR3 length: 14
clone size: once
D gene: -
J gene: TRBJ2-1

CDR3 DNA: TGTGCCAGCAGCCGTTTCCGGGACACTGAAGCTTTCTTT
CDR3 protein: CASSRFRDTEAFF
V gene: TRBV28
CDR3 length: 13
clone size: few
D gene: -
J gene: TRBJ1-1

CDR3 DNA: TGTGCCAGCAGTGGCGAGAGGGGCGCGACTGAAGCTTTCTTT
CDR3 protein: CASSGERGATEAFF
V gene: TRBV2
CDR3 length: 14
clone size: -
D gene: -
J gene: TRBJ1-1

CDR3 DNA: TGTGCCAGCAGCTTAATTCACGGGAGCGCAGCTGAGCAGTTCTTC
CDR3 protein: CASSLIHGSAAEQFF
V gene: TRBV7-7
CDR3 length: 15
clone size: -
D gene: -
J gene: TRBJ2-1

CDR3 DNA: TGTGCCAGCTCACCACGGCAGAAAACCTACGAGCAGTACTTC
CDR3 protein: CASSPRQKTYEQYF
V gene: TRBV18
CDR3 length: 14
clone size: few
D gene: -
J gene: TRBJ2-7

CDR3 DNA: TGTGCCAGCAGAAGAAGCACAGATACGCAGTATTTT
CDR3 protein: CASRRSTDTQYF
V gene: TRBV6-6
CDR3 length: 12
clone size: -
D gene: -
J gene: TRBJ2-3

CDR3 DNA: TGCGCCAGCAAGCTTAGGGGGGGAAAAGAGACCCAGTACTTC
CDR3 protein: CASKLRGGKETQYF
V gene: TRBV10-2
CDR3 length: 14
clone size: few
D gene: -
J gene: TRBJ2-5

CDR3 DNA: TGCAGTGCTACCTACTACAATGAGCAGTTCTTC
CDR3 protein: CSATYYNEQFF
V gene: TRBV20-1
CDR3 length: 11
clone size: few
D gene: -
J gene: TRBJ2-1

CDR3 DNA: TGTGCCAGCATCGGGCCCCTTAGGAACACTGAAGCTTTCTTT
CDR3 protein: CASIGPLRNTEAFF
V gene: TRBV6-1
CDR3 length: 14
clone size: -
D gene: -
J gene: TRBJ1-1

CDR3 DNA: TGCAGTGCCCCTGGGGGGCAAGGAGAGACCCAGTACTTC
CDR3 protein: CSAPGGQGETQYF
V gene: TRBV20-1
CDR3 length: 13
clone size: few
D gene: -
J gene: TRBJ2-5

CDR3 DNA: TGTGCCAGCAGCAACAGTGTGGGAGCTTTCTTT
CDR3 protein: CASSNSVGAFF
V gene: TRBV12-3/TRBV12-4
CDR3 length: 11
clone size: few
D gene: -
J gene: TRBJ1-1

CDR3 DNA: TGTGCCAGCAGTTACCGGCAGGGCACTAGGAACACTGAAGCTTTCTTT
CDR3 protein: CASSYRQGTRNTEAFF
V gene: TRBV6-5
CDR3 length: 16
clone size: -
D gene: -
J gene: TRBJ1-1

CDR3 DNA: TGCGCCAGCAGCTTGATGATAGGCGGGGACACTGAAGCTTTCTTT
CDR3 protein: CASSLMIGGDTEAFF
V gene: TRBV5-1
CDR3 length: 15
clone size: few
D gene: -
J gene: TRBJ1-1

CDR3 DNA: TGCAGCGTTGCGGCCAGCCTGAGCTCCTACGAGCAGTACTTC
CDR3 protein: CSVAASLSSYEQYF
V gene: TRBV29-1
CDR3 length: 14
clone size: -
D gene: -
J gene: TRBJ2-7